This TCR beta chain stems from a study of cytomegalovirus exposure and HLA in healthy donors. The study's findings and limits: The authors excluded some V segments, including TRBV6-2 and TRBV6-3, as indistinguishable.

The V and J ends lost 0 bases and 2 bases, in that order; junction bases with no gene match: 7. Germline V gene lookup returns CDR1 SGHDT and CDR2 YYEEEE. The CDR3 is 16 amino acids. The PCR had 60 Vbeta and 13 Jbeta primers. Generated by immunoSEQ multiplex PCR, the TCRdb table keeps only in-frame clones and is missing some. Seen in this sample are 150,000 to 200,000 clones; the ten most common clones hold less than 0.85%. On this clone: Its antigen is not identified.

This chain uses TRBV5-6 with TRBJ2-5; 7 nucleotides match TRBD1. The source is a boy between 5 and 17 years old in good health and CMV-seronegative. The sequencing input was PBMCs. CDR3 amino acids: CASSLGKGQLQETQYF. The CDR3 coding sequence is TGTGCCAGCAGCTTGGGGAAGGGACAGTTACAAGAGACCCAGTACTTC.